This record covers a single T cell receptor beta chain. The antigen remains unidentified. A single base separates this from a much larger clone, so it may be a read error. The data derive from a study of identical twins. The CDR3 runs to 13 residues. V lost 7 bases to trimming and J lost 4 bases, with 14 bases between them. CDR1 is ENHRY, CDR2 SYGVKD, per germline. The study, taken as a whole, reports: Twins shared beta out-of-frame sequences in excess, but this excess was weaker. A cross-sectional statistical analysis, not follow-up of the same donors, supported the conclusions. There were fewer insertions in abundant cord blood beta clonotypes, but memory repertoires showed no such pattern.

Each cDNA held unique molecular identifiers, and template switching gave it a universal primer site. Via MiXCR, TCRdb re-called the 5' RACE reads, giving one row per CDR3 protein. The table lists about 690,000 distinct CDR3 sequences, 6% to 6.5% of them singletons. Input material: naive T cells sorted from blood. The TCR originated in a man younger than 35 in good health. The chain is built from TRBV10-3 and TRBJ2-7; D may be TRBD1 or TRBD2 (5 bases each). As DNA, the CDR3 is TGTGCCATCACCGAGGGGCTGGGATACGAGCAGTACTTC. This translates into CAITEGLGYEQYF.